This entry lists 32 T cell receptor beta chains sequenced from one sample in a study of T cells in Graves' hyperthyroidism and ophthalmopathy. The TCR beta CDR3 regions underwent amplification using RNA transcripts as the source. Researchers ran a first-round RT-PCR on the TCR CDR3 using the HTBI primer set. TCRdb itself ran the multiplex PCR reads through MiXCR, one entry per CDR3 protein. There are 200,000 to 250,000 distinct CDR3 sequences in the sample; around 17% occur only once, and 25% to 30% lies in the top ten. The sequenced sample was blood. The receptors come from a woman aged 18-29 years with Graves' ophthalmopathy.

As for this clonotype: Given a much more abundant clone one base away, this may be a read error. V usage is TRBV28 and J usage is TRBJ2-1; D gene ambiguous. CDR3 length equals 14 residues. From germline, CDR1 is MDHEN and CDR2 SYDVKM. CDR3 DNA: TGTGCCAGCAGGGCCGCACCGTTCTACAATGAGCATTTCTTC. Its translation is CASRAAPFYNEHFF. The whole variable domain, filled in from reference TRBV28 and TRBJ2-1, reads DVKVTQSSRYLVKRTGEKVFLECVQDMDHENMFWYRQDPGLGLRLIYFSYDVKMKEKGDIPEGYSVSREKKERFSLILESASTNQTSMYLCASRAAPFYNEHFFGPGTRLTVL.

The table lists this clonotype with many counts. V is TRBV4-2 and J is TRBJ2-7; 8 nucleotides align to TRBD2. The J segment lost 3 bases and the V segment lost 2 bases, leaving 6 bases of the junction unmatched. The CDR3 runs 15 residues. The germline V gene encodes CDR1 LGHNA and CDR2 YNFKEQ. CDR3 residues: CASSQTSGLVYEQYF. CDR3 DNA sequence: TGTGCCAGCAGCCAAACTAGCGGCCTTGTCTACGAGCAGTACTTC.

This clonotype appeared many times. This chain joins TRBV6-6 and TRBJ1-4; 9 bases fit TRBD1. Germline V CDR1 and CDR2: MNHNY, SVGAGI (reference sequence). J gave up 2 bases and V 0 bases, and 13 bases lay outside the gene matches. The CDR3 consists of 20 residues. CDR3 protein: CASSYSDRGSSKGTNEKLFF. The CDR3 nucleotides are TGTGCCAGCAGTTACTCTGACAGGGGGTCTAGCAAGGGGACTAATGAAAAACTGTTTTTT.

The genes are TRBV7-9 and TRBJ1-1, with no clear D. CDR1 and CDR2 (germline): SEHNR, FQNEAQ (reference sequence). CDR3 length: 14 residues. V lost 4 bases to trimming and J lost 3 bases, with 12 bases between them. The CDR3 DNA reads as TGTGCCAGCAGCTGGGCAAGGGAGGACACTGAAGCTTTCTTT. This gives the protein CASSWAREDTEAFF.

The chain uses TRBV5-6 and TRBJ1-5; no clear D gene. The germline V gene encodes CDR1 SGHDT and CDR2 YYEEEE. This CDR3 contains 16 residues. V lost 3 bases and J 0 bases, leaving 13 bases between the germline ends. The CDR3 DNA sequence: TGTGCCAGCAGCTCGCAACGGATTTATAGCAATCAGCCCCAGCATTTT. It translates to CASSSQRIYSNQPQHF.

CDR3 amino acids: CSASPGRGYGYTF. DNA of the CDR3: TGCAGTGCTAGCCCGGGGCGCGGCTATGGCTACACCTTC. The chain joins TRBV20-1 to TRBJ1-2, with D possibly matching TRBD1 (5 bases). The germline gives CDR1 DFQATT, CDR2 SNEGSKA (reference sequence). V lost 3 bases, J lost 4 bases, and 12 bases lay in between. This CDR3 has 13 residues.

With regard to this clonotype: This sequence may be a read error, since a much larger clone differs from it by one base. V and J are TRBV12-5 and TRBJ1-4, with 7 nucleotides matching TRBD1. The CDR3 spans 17 residues. The germline gives CDR1 LGHNT, CDR2 FRNRAP. Unmatched junction bases numbered 12, after V lost 5 bases and J lost 3 bases. The CDR3 region is CASGLQGGHSANEKLFF. CDR3 in DNA: TGTGCTAGTGGTCTTCAGGGGGGCCATTCGGCTAATGAAAAACTGTTTTTT.

This chain joins TRBV11-2 and TRBJ2-1; 13 bases line up with TRBD2. CDR1 SGHAT and CDR2 FQNNGV come from the germline V gene. The CDR3 has 16 residues. Trimming at V came to 4 bases and at J to 8 bases, leaving 8 bases not matched to a gene. The CDR3 nucleotides read TGTGCCAGCAGCTCCCCAAGGACTAGCGGGAGTGATGAGCAGTTCTTC. This encodes CASSSPRTSGSDEQFF. The full variable domain, its missing parts supplied by reference TRBV11-2 and TRBJ2-1, is EAGVAQSPRYKIIEKRQSVAFWCNPISGHATLYWYQQILGQGPKLLIQFQNNGVVDDSQLPKDRFSAERLKGVDSTLKIQPAKLEDSAVYLCASSSPRTSGSDEQFFGPGTRLTVL.

This clonotype was counted at least ten times. The chain employs TRBV7-9 and TRBJ2-5, with D maybe TRBD1 (6 bases). Germline lookup yields CDR1 SEHNR and CDR2 FQNEAQ (reference sequence). The CDR3 is 17 amino acids. Trimming removed 3 bases from V and 5 bases from J, with 22 bases in between. This CDR3 is CASSFDFRGPGVETQYF. In nucleotides, the CDR3 is TGTGCCAGCAGCTTCGATTTCAGGGGCCCTGGGGTGGAGACCCAGTACTTC.

The genes are TRBV9 and TRBJ1-1; perhaps TRBD1 as D (6 bases). Looked up from germline, CDR1 is SGDLS and CDR2 is YYNGEE. The CDR3 contains 16 residues. V lost 0 bases, J lost 4 bases, and 16 bases lay in between. The CDR3 bases are TGTGCCAGCAGCGTAGCATCAGGGGCGGGGCCCACTGAAGCTTTCTTT. Translating gives CASSVASGAGPTEAFF.

This clonotype was observed at least ten times. The chain is built from TRBV11-1 and TRBJ2-3; no clear D. V was pared by 1 base and J by 6 bases, with 20 bases between. CDR1 is SGHAT and CDR2 is FQDESV in the germline V gene (reference sequence). The CDR3 covers 17 residues. CDR3 DNA: TGTGCCAGCAGCTTAGTCGGGCGCGCCCAGTATATGGATACGCAGTATTTT. The encoded protein is CASSLVGRAQYMDTQYF. Looking up the rest from reference TRBV11-1 and TRBJ2-3 gives the full variable domain: EAEVAQSPRYKITEKSQAVAFWCDPISGHATLYWYRQILGQGPELLVQFQDESVVDDSQLPKDRFSAERLKGVDSTLKIQPAELGDSAMYLCASSLVGRAQYMDTQYFGPGTRLTVL.

The chain carries TRBV7-2 and TRBJ1-5; D not resolved. V lost 5 bases and J 0 bases, leaving 8 bases between the germline ends. The CDR3 is 14 amino acids. Per germline, CDR1 SGHTA and CDR2 FQGNSA. In DNA form, the CDR3 reads TGTGCCAGCAGCCAACGGACTAGCAATCAGCCCCAGCATTTT. Translated: CASSQRTSNQPQHF.

This clonotype has a count of ten or more. J is TRBJ1-4 and V is TRBV29-1; D call uncertain. The V end was cut by 4 bases, the J end by 2 bases, with 8 bases between. The germline gives CDR1 SQVTM, CDR2 ANQGSEA. The CDR3 spans 13 residues. The CDR3 region is CSVGSGTNEKLFF. The CDR3 DNA sequence: TGCAGCGTTGGCTCCGGTACTAATGAAAAACTGTTTTTT.

In its sample, this clonotype was seen many times. This sequence joins TRBV5-1 and TRBJ2-3; 16 bases line up with TRBD2. The length of the CDR3 is 17 residues. Germline V gives CDR1 SGHRS, CDR2 YFSETQ. V gave up 3 bases and J gave up 5 bases; unmatched junction bases: 6. DNA for the CDR3: TGCGCCAGCAGCTCCGGGACTAGCGGGGGGGTTGAAGATACGCAGTATTTT. As protein: CASSSGTSGGVEDTQYF.

At least ten counts were recorded for this clonotype. J is TRBJ2-2 and V is TRBV7-9; D not resolved. The CDR3 loop spans 12 amino acids. V lost 0 bases and J lost 8, with 4 bases in between. Germline V lookup: CDR1 SEHNR, CDR2 FQNEAQ (reference sequence). The CDR3 DNA reads TGTGCCAGCAGCTTAGCTGTGGGGGAGCTGTTTTTT. Translation gives CASSLAVGELFF.

This clonotype was seen repeatedly, ten times or more. This chain uses TRBV2 with TRBJ1-5, with a possible D match to TRBD1 (5 bases). CDR3 length: 12 residues. Germline V lookup: CDR1 SNHLY, CDR2 FYNNEI. Deletions cut 6 bases from V and 4 bases from J, with 7 bases between. CDR3 sequence reads: CASRDTNQPQHF. The CDR3 DNA is TGTGCCAGCAGGGACACTAATCAGCCCCAGCATTTT.

At least ten counts were recorded for this clonotype. This chain connects TRBV12-3 or TRBV12-4 to TRBJ2-1; 9 bases agree with TRBD1. The J segment lost 4 bases and the V segment lost 1 base, leaving 14 bases of the junction unmatched. This CDR3 is built from 19 residues. CDR3 in amino acids: CASSLGVGGQGASYNEQFF. In DNA, the CDR3 is TGTGCCAGCAGTTTAGGGGTTGGGGGACAGGGAGCTTCATACAATGAGCAGTTCTTC.

This clonotype was seen ten or more times. The V and J genes are TRBV6-1 and TRBJ1-5; D might be TRBD1 (5 bases). This CDR3 contains 18 residues. Trimming cost V 1 base and J 4 bases, with 20 bases left between them. Per the germline V gene, CDR1 is MNHNS and CDR2 is SASEGT. Written as DNA, the CDR3 is TGTGCCAGCAGTGAAGGTCGGGGGACGACATTCACTAATCAGCCCCAGCATTTT. It is translated as CASSEGRGTTFTNQPQHF.

This clonotype occurred many times. CDR3 protein: CASSIGINTEAFF. CDR3 sequence (DNA): TGTGCCAGTAGTATTGGCATTAACACTGAAGCTTTCTTT. The V gene is TRBV19, the J gene TRBJ1-1, with D unclear. Germline V CDR1 and CDR2: LNHDA, SQIVND (reference sequence). V lost 3 bases and J lost 2, with 7 bases in between. This CDR3 contains 13 residues.

In this sample, this clonotype turned up many times. V usage is TRBV7-8 and J usage is TRBJ2-5; 8 bases map to TRBD1. The CDR3 has 15 amino acids. Germline V gene data show CDR1 as SGHVS and CDR2 as FQNEAQ. J lost 5 bases, V lost 4 bases, and 9 bases had no gene match. CDR3 in DNA: TGTGCCAGCAGCTCCAATCTCGACAGGGGTGAGACCCAGTACTTC. It codes for CASSSNLDRGETQYF.

This clonotype was recorded many times. V usage is TRBV28 and J usage is TRBJ1-1; D ambiguous. This CDR3 is 14 amino acids long. Germline V gene lookup returns CDR1 MDHEN and CDR2 SYDVKM. V shed 2 bases and J shed 2 bases, with 9 bases lying between them. CDR3 protein: CASSLTTDNTEAFF. CDR3 bases: TGTGCCAGCAGTTTAACGACGGATAACACTGAAGCTTTCTTT. Looking up the rest from reference TRBV28 and TRBJ1-1 gives the full variable domain: DVKVTQSSRYLVKRTGEKVFLECVQDMDHENMFWYRQDPGLGLRLIYFSYDVKMKEKGDIPEGYSVSREKKERFSLILESASTNQTSMYLCASSLTTDNTEAFFGQGTRLTVV.

This clonotype was seen at least ten times. V gene TRBV12-3 or TRBV12-4 combines with J gene TRBJ2-1, with D possibly being TRBD1 or TRBD2 (5 bases each). Trimming took 5 bases from V and 3 from J, leaving 14 bases between them. The CDR3 sequence is 15 residues long. In DNA, the CDR3 is TGTGCCAGCAGTCTCGACGGGACCAACTACAATGAGCAGTTCTTC. Protein product: CASSLDGTNYNEQFF.

This clonotype was counted many times. The chain carries TRBV13 and TRBJ2-7; possibly TRBD2 for D (6 bases). CDR1 PRHDT and CDR2 FYEKMQ come from the germline V gene (reference sequence). The CDR3 extends over 15 amino acids. The V gene lost 1 base and the J gene lost 7 bases, with 17 bases spanning the gap. The CDR3 loop is CASSLVATPAGEQYF. Here the CDR3 DNA reads TGTGCCAGCAGCTTAGTGGCTACCCCCGCGGGAGAGCAGTACTTC.

This clonotype was detected many times. The chain uses TRBV12-3 or TRBV12-4 and TRBJ1-5; D uncertain. The CDR3 covers 13 residues. V was trimmed by 5 bases and J by 5 bases, leaving 10 bases between them. CDR3 in amino acids: CASSLTEYQPQHF. The CDR3 DNA sequence: TGTGCCAGCAGTCTGACGGAGTATCAGCCCCAGCATTTT.

The V call is TRBV19, the J call TRBJ1-1, with TRBD1 as a possible D gene (5 bases). Looked up from germline, CDR1 is LNHDA and CDR2 is SQIVND (reference sequence). This CDR3 contains 15 residues. V was shortened by 2 bases and J by 0 bases, with 10 bases between the two germline ends. The CDR3 DNA is TGTGCCAGTAGTATATTGAGGGGCATGAACACTGAAGCTTTCTTT. Amino acid sequence: CASSILRGMNTEAFF.

V is TRBV19 and J is TRBJ1-1; D remains unclear. The CDR3 has 11 residues. Germline CDR1 reads LNHDA; CDR2 reads SQIVND (reference sequence). Trimming left V 9 bases short and J 10 bases short, with 15 bases between. The CDR3 DNA follows: TGTGCCAGCCGTGGCATTAATGGAGCTTTCTTT. This encodes CASRGINGAFF.

The chain is built from TRBV7-9 and TRBJ1-3; D is ambiguous. Germline CDR1 reads SEHNR; CDR2 reads FQNEAQ (reference sequence). The V gene lost 2 bases and the J gene lost 3 bases, with 14 bases spanning the gap. The CDR3 runs to 16 residues. The DNA of the CDR3 is TGTGCCAGCAGCTTACCCGACCTGACCTTTGGAAACACCATATATTTT. Amino acids: CASSLPDLTFGNTIYF.

The sample holds many counts of this clonotype. CDR3 amino acids: CASSLQGVPEQYF. The CDR3 bases are TGTGCCAGCAGCTTGCAAGGGGTCCCAGAGCAGTACTTC. The J gene is TRBJ2-7, the V gene TRBV5-4; a weak D match, TRBD1 (5 bases). Germline assignment: CDR1 SGHNT and CDR2 YYREEE (reference sequence). There are 13 residues in the CDR3. V shed 1 base and J shed 7 bases, with 12 bases lying between them.

This clonotype was seen ten or more times. The chain recombines TRBV4-1 with TRBJ2-5; 13 bases map to TRBD2. The germline V gene has CDR1 MGHRA and CDR2 YSYEKL. The CDR3 length is 17 residues. V trimming: 4 bases; J trimming: 5 bases; junction bases outside the gene matches: 10. For the CDR3, the DNA is TGCGCCAGCAGCCTACCCACTAGCGGGAGGGTGTATGAGACCCAGTACTTC. Its translation: CASSLPTSGRVYETQYF.

This clonotype was seen many times. This chain links TRBV28 with TRBJ1-5; D is possibly TRBD1 (6 bases). V was cut by 6 bases and J by 11 bases, with 17 bases left in between. In germline, CDR1 is MDHEN, CDR2 SYDVKM. The CDR3 loop spans 13 amino acids. This CDR3 is CASSLLRGEAQHF. The CDR3 coding sequence is TGTGCCAGCAGCCTACTCAGGGGTGAGGCCCAGCATTTT.

This clonotype has ten or more counts. J is TRBJ2-6 and V is TRBV20-1, with D tentatively TRBD2 (7 bases). The CDR3 loop spans 16 amino acids. The V and J ends lost 0 bases and 2 bases respectively, with 11 bases between them. CDR1 DFQATT and CDR2 SNEGSKA come from the germline V gene (reference sequence). The CDR3 sequence is CSARDLGGPGANVLTF. As DNA, the CDR3 is TGCAGTGCTAGAGATCTGGGGGGGCCTGGGGCCAACGTCCTGACTTTC.

Ten or more counts support this clonotype. The chain carries TRBV2 and TRBJ2-1; no firm D call. The germline V and J ends were trimmed by 2 bases and 6 bases, with 5 bases remaining between them. Germline V CDR1 and CDR2: SNHLY, FYNNEI. The CDR3 totals 12 residues. CDR3 residues: CASSELGNEQFF. In nucleotides, the CDR3 is TGTGCCAGCAGTGAACTGGGCAATGAGCAGTTCTTC.